These 27 T cell receptor beta chains came from one sample sequenced in a study of vaccination and CD4 T cells after COVID-19. Researchers used the Oncomine TCR Beta short-read assay to sequence DNA from cultured CD4+ T cells. MiXCR, run by TCRdb on the PCR reads, gives a single entry per CDR3 protein. Counted here are about 15,000 distinct CDR3 sequences, roughly 51% occurring once; the ten biggest clones make up 13%. Their recognized antigens are unknown. Treatment indicated: roughly 10-day PBMC culture with coronavirus spike peptide pools or control peptides (ViraFEST assay). Sequenced sample: CD4+ T cells from blood, cultured in vitro. The receptors were gathered from a human donor who had recovered from COVID-19.

This chain uses TRBV11-3 with TRBJ1-5, with a tentative D call TRBD1 (5 bases). CDR1 and CDR2 (germline): SGHNT, YENEEA. The CDR3 length is 14 residues. V lost 5 bases and J 5 bases, leaving 13 bases between the germline ends. The CDR3 region is CASSRSGDDQPQHF. CDR3 nucleotide sequence: TGTGCCAGCAGCCGTTCGGGGGATGATCAGCCCCAGCATTTT.

V is TRBV28 and J is TRBJ2-1, with no clear D. V lost 7 bases and J lost 7, with 14 bases in between. This CDR3 has 13 residues. Germline assignment: CDR1 MDHEN and CDR2 SYDVKM. The CDR3 reads CASTRYDENEQFF. CDR3 DNA: TGTGCCAGCACCCGCTACGACGAAAATGAGCAGTTCTTC.

This chain connects TRBV29-1 to TRBJ2-5; no definite D call. V was trimmed by 4 bases and J by 2 bases, leaving 8 bases between them. Germline assignment: CDR1 SQVTM and CDR2 ANQGSEA. The CDR3 is 12 residues long. In DNA form, the CDR3 reads TGCAGCGTTGGGTTTGGACAAGAGACCCAGTACTTC. This gives the protein CSVGFGQETQYF.

The genes are TRBV28 and TRBJ2-3; no reliable D call. CDR3 length: 17 residues. The germline V gene has CDR1 MDHEN and CDR2 SYDVKM. V dropped 6 bases and J dropped 0 bases, with 19 bases sitting between them. The CDR3 spells CASSPISSGTSTDTQYF. DNA of the CDR3: TGTGCCAGCAGCCCTATATCATCGGGTACTAGCACAGATACGCAGTATTTT.

V usage is TRBV7-9 and J usage is TRBJ1-5; D is unresolved. This CDR3 comprises 12 residues. Germline V gene sequence: CDR1 SEHNR, CDR2 FQNEAQ (reference sequence). The V gene lost 4 bases and the J gene lost 7 bases, with 8 bases spanning the gap. The CDR3 nucleotides read TGTGCCAGCAGCTCCGGCATCCAGCCCCAGCATTTT. Amino acids: CASSSGIQPQHF.

The chain has TRBV6-5 and TRBJ1-6; 7 bases match TRBD1. V gave up 5 bases and J gave up 6 bases; unmatched junction bases: 4. The CDR3 runs to 14 residues. Germline V CDR1 and CDR2: MNHEY, SVGAGI. CDR3 in amino acids: CASSVGTANSPLHF. DNA of the CDR3: TGTGCCAGCAGTGTAGGGACAGCTAATTCACCCCTCCACTTT.

The chain carries TRBV19 and TRBJ2-2; the D gene is possibly TRBD2 (5 bases). From germline, CDR1 is LNHDA and CDR2 SQIVND (reference sequence). The CDR3 sequence is 12 residues long. V dropped 5 bases and J dropped 8 bases, with 9 bases sitting between them. This CDR3 reads CASSPGLGELFF. The CDR3 nucleotides read TGTGCCAGTAGTCCGGGGTTGGGGGAGCTGTTTTTT.

This clonotype was seen a few times. The V and J genes are TRBV19 and TRBJ1-5; perhaps TRBD1 as D (6 bases). Trimming took 3 bases from V and 2 from J, leaving 17 bases between them. CDR3 length: 17 amino acids. The V gene's germline CDR1 is LNHDA and CDR2 SQIVND (reference sequence). CDR3 nucleotide sequence: TGTGCCAGTAGTATCTTGGGCGGGGGCGGGGGCAATCAGCCCCAGCATTTT. Translating gives CASSILGGGGGNQPQHF.

This clonotype was seen a few times. The chain carries TRBV6-2 or TRBV6-3 and TRBJ2-7; D is perhaps TRBD1 or TRBD2 (6 bases each). The CDR3 sequence is 12 residues long. Germline V gene data show CDR1 as MNHEY and CDR2 as SVGEGT. V was shortened by 8 bases and J by 4 bases, with 12 bases between the two germline ends. Written as DNA, the CDR3 is TGTGCCAGCGGCAAGGGGGGTTACGAGCAGTACTTC. This gives the protein CASGKGGYEQYF.

This chain joins TRBV6-1 and TRBJ1-4, with D possibly TRBD1 on 5 matching bases. The CDR3 consists of 19 residues. Looked up from germline, CDR1 is MNHNS and CDR2 is SASEGT. With 5 bases removed from V and 1 base from J, the gap between germline ends came to 23 bases. CDR3 nucleotides: TGTGCCAGCAGTCAGGGTCGGTCAGGGAGTTTAGGAACTAATGAAAAACTGTTTTTT. It specifies CASSQGRSGSLGTNEKLFF.

CDR3 in amino acids: CASSPRTGPGSPLHF. The CDR3 DNA reads as TGTGCCAGCAGCCCGAGGACGGGGCCAGGGTCACCCCTCCACTTT. J is TRBJ1-6 and V is TRBV11-3, with D perhaps TRBD1 (5 bases). Trimming cost V 5 bases and J 10 bases, with 18 bases left between them. This CDR3 comprises 15 residues. In germline, CDR1 is SGHNT, CDR2 YENEEA.

The V and J genes are TRBV1 and TRBJ2-7; the DNA was not compared with TRBD1, the D call given in the table. TRBV1 has pseudogene status. CDR3 length: 15 residues. CDR3 in DNA: TGCACCAGCAGCCAGGGGACAGGGGGCCCCTACGAGCAGTACTTC. Protein product: CTSSQGTGGPYEQYF.

The chain couples TRBV7-9 to TRBJ2-5, with D possibly called TRBD1 or TRBD2 (6 bases each). V lost 2 bases, J lost 4 bases, and 11 bases lay in between. CDR3 length: 14 residues. The germline V gene has CDR1 SEHNR and CDR2 FQNEAQ (reference sequence). The CDR3 protein is CASSLRGGRETQYF. The CDR3 DNA sequence: TGTGCCAGCAGCTTAAGAGGGGGGAGAGAGACCCAGTACTTC.

V is TRBV30 and J is TRBJ2-3, with 9 positions matching TRBD2. The CDR3 is 13 amino acids. The germline CDR1 and CDR2 sequences are GTSNPN and SVGIG (reference sequence). V lost 7 bases and J lost 6; bases outside the gene matches: 8. The CDR3 DNA reads TGTGCCTCCCGGGCGGGGGGGATCGATACGCAGTATTTT. Its translation: CASRAGGIDTQYF.

The V and J genes are TRBV12-3 or TRBV12-4 and TRBJ1-1, with D unclear. The CDR3 runs to 13 residues. V was pared by 6 bases and J by 2 bases, with 10 bases between. The CDR3 DNA reads TGTGCCAGCAGGCGATCAGGAAACACTGAAGCTTTCTTT. Amino acid sequence: CASRRSGNTEAFF.

This clonotype was found a few times. This rearrangement joins TRBV27 to TRBJ2-1; 7 bases are shared with TRBD2. This CDR3 has 16 residues. Germline V gene data show CDR1 as MNHEY and CDR2 as SMNVEV (reference sequence). V gave up 4 bases and J gave up 6 bases; unmatched junction bases: 12. CDR3 amino acids: CASSSPWGGGSNEQFF. In DNA form, the CDR3 reads TGTGCCAGCAGTTCCCCTTGGGGCGGGGGTTCCAATGAGCAGTTCTTC.

The rearrangement uses TRBV19 and TRBJ1-2; no clear D gene. The CDR3 contains 10 residues. CDR1 is LNHDA and CDR2 is SQIVND in the germline V gene (reference sequence). Trimming pared 4 bases from V and 6 bases from J, leaving 3 bases between. Here the CDR3 DNA reads TGTGCCAGTAGTAGTGATGGCTACACCTTC. Encoded protein: CASSSDGYTF.

This clonotype was detected a few times. The V call is TRBV11-3, the J call TRBJ2-6, with no clear D. The V end lost 4 bases, the J end lost 0 bases, and 7 bases lay between the germline ends. In germline, CDR1 is SGHNT, CDR2 YENEEA. The CDR3 is made up of 15 amino acids. This CDR3 reads CASSWVRSGANVLTF. The CDR3 coding sequence is TGTGCCAGCAGCTGGGTCCGCTCTGGGGCCAACGTCCTGACTTTC.

V usage is TRBV19 and J usage is TRBJ2-7; maybe TRBD1 (7 bases). Trimming stripped 4 bases from V and 2 bases from J, with 12 bases between. Germline values: CDR1 LNHDA, CDR2 SQIVND (reference sequence). The CDR3 totals 14 residues. The CDR3 loop reads CASSRTGGTYEQYF. In nucleotides, the CDR3 is TGTGCCAGTAGTAGGACAGGAGGGACCTACGAGCAGTACTTC.

V is TRBV3-1 and J is TRBJ1-6; D is possibly TRBD1 (5 bases). The CDR3 extends over 15 amino acids. Trimming cost V 1 base and J 10 bases, with 14 bases left between them. Germline V gene sequence: CDR1 LGHDT, CDR2 YNNKEL (reference sequence). CDR3 residues: CASSQGPRESSPLHF. The CDR3 region has the DNA TGTGCCAGCAGCCAAGGGCCCAGGGAAAGCTCACCCCTCCACTTT.

This clonotype was seen only a few times. The CDR3 protein is CASSLVGARRMWETQYF. CDR3 nucleotide sequence: TGTGCCAGCAGCTTAGTAGGAGCCAGAAGGATGTGGGAGACCCAGTACTTC. The V call is TRBV7-8, the J call TRBJ2-5; D remains ambiguous. This CDR3 has 17 residues. Trimming removed 1 base from V and 5 bases from J, with 20 bases in between. Per the germline V gene, CDR1 is SGHVS and CDR2 is FQNEAQ.

This clonotype was seen a few times. The V and J genes are TRBV7-2 and TRBJ1-5; 8 nucleotides match TRBD1. V lost 1 base to trimming and J lost 7 bases; unmatched junction nucleotides: 6. The germline V gene encodes CDR1 SGHTA and CDR2 FQGNSA. The CDR3 loop spans 15 amino acids. The CDR3 is CASSLGRTGSQPQHF. CDR3 bases: TGTGCCAGCAGCTTAGGGAGGACAGGGTCGCAGCCCCAGCATTTT.

The genes are TRBV30 and TRBJ1-2; 9 bases align to TRBD1. Germline loops: CDR1 GTSNPN, CDR2 SVGIG (reference sequence). This CDR3 comprises 15 residues. V lost 4 bases, J lost 6 bases, and 12 bases stayed unmatched. CDR3 region: CAWTLFTGGENGYTF. The DNA for the CDR3 is TGTGCCTGGACCCTGTTTACAGGGGGCGAGAATGGCTACACCTTC.

This clonotype was observed a few times. The chain links TRBV20-1 to TRBJ1-1; weak D call: TRBD1 (6 bases). The germline V and J ends were trimmed by 2 bases and 4 bases, with 14 bases remaining between them. This CDR3 contains 14 residues. Germline values: CDR1 DFQATT, CDR2 SNEGSKA (reference sequence). This CDR3 reads CSARWGGGGTEAFF. The CDR3 coding sequence is TGCAGTGCTAGATGGGGGGGCGGGGGCACTGAAGCTTTCTTT.

This clonotype was seen a few times. V and J are TRBV20-1 and TRBJ1-2; D possibly corresponds to TRBD1 (5 bases). The CDR3 spans 12 residues. Germline V gene lookup returns CDR1 DFQATT and CDR2 SNEGSKA (reference sequence). Deletions cut 7 bases from V and 8 bases from J, with 17 bases between. CDR3 sequence: CSVDKAGDGYTF. CDR3 sequence (DNA): TGCAGTGTCGACAAAGCGGGGGACGGCTACACCTTC.

The chain has TRBV7-2 and TRBJ2-7; tentatively, D is TRBD2 (6 bases). CDR1 is SGHTA, CDR2 FQGNSA, per germline. CDR3 length equals 14 residues. V lost 1 base to trimming and J lost 3 bases, with 10 bases between them. The CDR3 DNA reads TGTGCCAGCAGCTTAGGACGGGAGTTCTACGAGCAGTACTTC. This encodes CASSLGREFYEQYF.

The genes are TRBV7-9 and TRBJ2-1, with 8 bases lining up with TRBD1. The V segment lost 1 base and the J segment 6 bases; nucleotides outside the gene matches: 5. Germline V lookup: CDR1 SEHNR, CDR2 FQNEAQ (reference sequence). This CDR3 spans 15 amino acids. The CDR3 protein is CASSLGWGTGNEQFF. The CDR3 bases are TGTGCCAGCAGCTTAGGGTGGGGGACAGGCAATGAGCAGTTCTTC.